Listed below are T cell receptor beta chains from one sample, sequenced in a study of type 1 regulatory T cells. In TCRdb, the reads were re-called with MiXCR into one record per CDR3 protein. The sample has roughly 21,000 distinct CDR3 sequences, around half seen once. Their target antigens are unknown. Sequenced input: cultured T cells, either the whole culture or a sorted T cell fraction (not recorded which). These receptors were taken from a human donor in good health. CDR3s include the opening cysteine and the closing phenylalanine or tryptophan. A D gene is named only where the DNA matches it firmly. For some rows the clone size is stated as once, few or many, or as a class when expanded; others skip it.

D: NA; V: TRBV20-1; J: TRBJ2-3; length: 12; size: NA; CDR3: CSVHGQTDTQYF; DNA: TGCAGTGTTCATGGACAGACAGATACGCAGTATTTT
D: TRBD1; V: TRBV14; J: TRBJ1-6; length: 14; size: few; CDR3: CASSAGQFNSPLHF; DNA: TGTGCCAGCAGCGCGGGACAGTTTAATTCACCCCTCCACTTT
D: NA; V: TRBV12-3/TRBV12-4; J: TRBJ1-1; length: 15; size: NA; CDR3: CASSEPGRHSTEAFF; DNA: TGTGCCAGCAGTGAGCCCGGGAGACACTCCACTGAAGCTTTCTTT
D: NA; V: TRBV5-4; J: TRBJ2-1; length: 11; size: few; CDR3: CASSLYNEQFF; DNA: TGTGCCAGCAGCTTGTACAATGAGCAGTTCTTC
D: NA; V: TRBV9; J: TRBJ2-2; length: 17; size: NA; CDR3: CASSPPPGIKNTGELFF; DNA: TGTGCCAGCAGCCCCCCCCCAGGGATCAAGAACACCGGGGAGCTGTTTTTT
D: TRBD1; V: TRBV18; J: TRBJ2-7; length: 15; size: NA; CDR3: CASSPPARGRSEQCF; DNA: TGTGCCAGCTCACCACCTGCCAGGGGGCGCTCCGAGCAGTGCTTC
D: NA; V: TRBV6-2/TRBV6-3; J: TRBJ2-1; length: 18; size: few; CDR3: CASSYTRRGLSSYNEQFF; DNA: TGTGCCAGCAGTTACACCCGGCGGGGTCTCAGCTCCTACAATGAGCAGTTCTTC
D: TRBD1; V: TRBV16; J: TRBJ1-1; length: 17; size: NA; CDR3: CASSLLPVTGFRAEAFF; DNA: TGTGCCAGCAGCCTACTGCCGGTGACAGGGTTTAGGGCTGAAGCTTTCTTT
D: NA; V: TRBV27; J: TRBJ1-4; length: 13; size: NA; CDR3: CASSSRPSDKLFF; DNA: TGTGCCAGCAGTTCCAGGCCGTCGGACAAACTGTTTTTT
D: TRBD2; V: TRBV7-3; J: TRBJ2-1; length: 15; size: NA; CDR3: CASSFSSGTHNEQFF; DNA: TGTGCCAGCAGCTTCTCTAGCGGGACACACAATGAGCAGTTCTTC
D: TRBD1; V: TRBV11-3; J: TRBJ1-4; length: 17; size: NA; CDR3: CASSPGGPGTGNEKLFF; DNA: TGTGCCAGCAGCCCAGGCGGGCCCGGGACAGGAAATGAAAAACTGTTTTTT
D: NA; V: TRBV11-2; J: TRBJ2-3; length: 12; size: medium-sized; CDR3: CASSLGWDTQYF; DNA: TGTGCCAGCAGCTTAGGCTGGGATACGCAGTATTTT
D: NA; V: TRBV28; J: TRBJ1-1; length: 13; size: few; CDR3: CASSTRPRDSAFF; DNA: TGTGCCAGCAGTACAAGACCCCGGGACTCAGCTTTCTTT
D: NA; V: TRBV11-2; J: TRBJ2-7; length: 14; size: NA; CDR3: CASSLDPWYREQYF; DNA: TGTGCCAGCAGCTTAGATCCGTGGTACCGCGAGCAGTACTTC
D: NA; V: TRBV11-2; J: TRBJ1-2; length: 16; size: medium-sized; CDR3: CASSQGGGVTNYGYTF; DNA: TGTGCCAGCAGCCAAGGCGGTGGGGTGACGAACTATGGCTACACCTTC
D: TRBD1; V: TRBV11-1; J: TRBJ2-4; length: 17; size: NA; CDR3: CASSLGIGQGPRNIQYF; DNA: TGTGCCAGCAGCTTAGGTATTGGACAGGGGCCTAGAAACATTCAGTACTTC
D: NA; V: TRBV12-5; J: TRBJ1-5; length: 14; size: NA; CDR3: CASALAGYTDTQHF; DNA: TGTGCTAGTGCATTAGCGGGGTACACAGATACGCAGCATTTT
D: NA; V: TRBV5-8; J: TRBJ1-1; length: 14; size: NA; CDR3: CASSLAQRGTEAFF; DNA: TGTGCCAGCAGCTTGGCCCAGAGGGGCACTGAAGCTTTCTTT
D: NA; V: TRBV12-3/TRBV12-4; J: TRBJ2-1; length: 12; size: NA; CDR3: CASSLGGNEQFF; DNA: TGTGCCAGCAGTTTGGGGGGCAATGAGCAGTTCTTC
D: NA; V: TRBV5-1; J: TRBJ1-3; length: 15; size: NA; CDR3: CASSLARGSGNTIYF; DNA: TGCGCCAGCAGCTTGGCTCGGGGCTCTGGAAACACCATATATTTT
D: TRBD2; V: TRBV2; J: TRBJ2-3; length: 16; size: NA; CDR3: CASRREAGVSTDTQYF; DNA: TGTGCCAGCAGGAGGGAAGCGGGGGTTAGCACAGATACGCAGTATTTT
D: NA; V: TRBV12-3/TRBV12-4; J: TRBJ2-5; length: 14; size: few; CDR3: CASTLLGGQETQYF; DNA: TGTGCCAGCACCCTCCTGGGGGGCCAAGAGACCCAGTACTTC
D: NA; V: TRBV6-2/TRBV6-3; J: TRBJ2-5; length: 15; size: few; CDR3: CASSYSMGAGETQYF; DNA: TGTGCCAGCAGTTACTCAATGGGGGCCGGGGAGACCCAGTACTTC
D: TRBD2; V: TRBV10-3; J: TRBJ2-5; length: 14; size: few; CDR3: CATGLAGAQETQYF; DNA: TGTGCCACAGGACTAGCGGGGGCCCAAGAGACCCAGTACTTC
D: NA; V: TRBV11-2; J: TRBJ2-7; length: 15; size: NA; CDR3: CASSPLWSVGYEQYF; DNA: TGTGCCAGCAGCCCCCTCTGGAGCGTGGGATACGAGCAGTACTTC
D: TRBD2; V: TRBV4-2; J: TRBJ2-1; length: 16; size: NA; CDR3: CASSQELRGGYNEQFF; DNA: TGTGCCAGCAGCCAAGAGTTGCGGGGGGGCTACAATGAGCAGTTCTTC
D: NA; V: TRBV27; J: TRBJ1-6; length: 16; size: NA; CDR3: CASSRIRQAGNSPLHF; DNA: TGTGCCAGCAGTCGAATCAGACAGGCTGGGAATTCACCCCTCCACTTT
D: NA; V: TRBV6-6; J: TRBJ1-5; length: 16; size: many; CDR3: CASSYSPGGGSQPQHF; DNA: TGTGCCAGCAGTTACTCCCCCGGCGGTGGGAGTCAGCCCCAGCATTTT
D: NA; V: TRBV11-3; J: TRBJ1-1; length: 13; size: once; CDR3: CASSPFNTTEAFF; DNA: TGTGCCAGCAGCCCGTTTAATACAACTGAAGCTTTCTTT
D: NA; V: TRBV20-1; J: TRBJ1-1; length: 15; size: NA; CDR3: CSAPSGGAGNTEAFF; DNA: TGCAGTGCCCCATCGGGGGGCGCGGGGAACACTGAAGCTTTCTTT
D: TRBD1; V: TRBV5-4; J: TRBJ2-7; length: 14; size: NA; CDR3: CASSSKTGSYEQYF; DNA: TGTGCCAGCAGCTCGAAGACAGGGTCCTACGAGCAGTACTTC
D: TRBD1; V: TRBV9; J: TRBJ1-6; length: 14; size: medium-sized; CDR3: CASSVGTGPSPLHF; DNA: TGTGCCAGCAGCGTAGGGACAGGGCCTTCACCCCTCCACTTT
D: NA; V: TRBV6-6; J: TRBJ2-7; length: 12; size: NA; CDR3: CASSSRLGEQYF; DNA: TGTGCCAGCAGTTCTCGACTCGGGGAGCAGTACTTC
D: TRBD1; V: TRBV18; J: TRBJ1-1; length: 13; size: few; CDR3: CASSPTQGPEAFF; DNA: TGTGCCAGCTCACCGACACAGGGGCCTGAAGCTTTCTTT
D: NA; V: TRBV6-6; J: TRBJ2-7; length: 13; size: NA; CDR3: CASSSRGSYEQYF; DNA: TGTGCCAGCAGTTCCCGGGGCAGCTACGAGCAGTACTTC
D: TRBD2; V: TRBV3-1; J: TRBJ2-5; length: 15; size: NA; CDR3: CASSLRLAGVETQYF; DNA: TGTGCCAGCAGCCTTCGGTTAGCGGGGGTCGAGACCCAGTACTTC
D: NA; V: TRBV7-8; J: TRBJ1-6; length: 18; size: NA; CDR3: CASSPLGQGPKIGGSLHF; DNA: TGTGCCAGCAGCCCCCTGGGGCAGGGCCCAAAAATCGGTGGATCCCTCCACTTT
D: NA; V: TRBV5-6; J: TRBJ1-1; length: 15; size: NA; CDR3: CASSLWYPGNTEAFF; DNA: TGTGCCAGCAGCTTGTGGTATCCAGGGAACACTGAAGCTTTCTTT
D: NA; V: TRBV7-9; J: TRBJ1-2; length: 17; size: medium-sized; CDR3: CASSPPRLQVINYGYTF; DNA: TGTGCCAGCAGCCCCCCGAGGCTACAGGTCATTAACTATGGCTACACCTTC
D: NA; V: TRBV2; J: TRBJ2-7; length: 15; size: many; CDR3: CASSEGGTVSYEQYF; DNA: TGTGCCAGCAGTGAAGGGGGGACGGTTTCATACGAGCAGTACTTC
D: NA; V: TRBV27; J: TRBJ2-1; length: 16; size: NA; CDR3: CASSPQRGGLNNEQFF; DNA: TGTGCCAGCAGTCCGCAGAGGGGGGGCCTTAACAATGAGCAGTTCTTC
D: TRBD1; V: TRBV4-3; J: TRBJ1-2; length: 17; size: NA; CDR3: CASSLGQGTHELDGYTF; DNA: TGCGCCAGCAGCCTCGGACAGGGGACACACGAGTTGGATGGCTACACCTTC
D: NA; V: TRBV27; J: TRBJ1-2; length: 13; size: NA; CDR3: CTSSTRGPGGYTF; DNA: TGTACCAGCAGTACCAGGGGACCCGGTGGCTACACCTTC
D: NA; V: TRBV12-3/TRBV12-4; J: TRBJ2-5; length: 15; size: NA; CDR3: CASSPPLKGGKTQYF; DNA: TGTGCCAGCAGTCCTCCCCTAAAAGGGGGGAAGACCCAGTACTTC
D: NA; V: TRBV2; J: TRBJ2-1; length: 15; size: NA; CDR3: CASRELASSYNEQFF; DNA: TGTGCCAGCAGAGAGTTAGCCAGCTCCTACAATGAGCAGTTCTTC
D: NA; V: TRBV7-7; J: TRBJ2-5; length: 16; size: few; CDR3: CASSVNQGSAGETQYF; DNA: TGTGCTAGCAGCGTTAACCAGGGATCCGCGGGGGAGACCCAGTACTTC
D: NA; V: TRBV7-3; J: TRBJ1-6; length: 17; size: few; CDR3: CASSPWTEAPYNSPLHF; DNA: TGTGCCAGCAGCCCCTGGACTGAAGCTCCGTATAATTCACCCCTCCACTTT
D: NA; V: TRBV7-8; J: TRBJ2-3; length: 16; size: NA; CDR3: CASSPLVLGRTDTQYF; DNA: TGTGCCAGCAGCCCCCTGGTCCTGGGACGCACAGATACGCAGTATTTT
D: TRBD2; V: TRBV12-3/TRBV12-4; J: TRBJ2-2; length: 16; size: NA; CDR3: CASSFRVAGGAGELFF; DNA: TGTGCCAGCAGTTTTCGCGTAGCGGGGGGGGCCGGGGAGCTGTTTTTT